The clone carrying this T cell receptor beta chain came up many times. Its antigen is currently unknown. This sample is drawn from a study of T-cell reconstitution after alpha-beta-depleted transplantation in children. Study-wide points: After transplant, high TCRbeta diversity at day 60 in some patients arose from surviving recipient T cells and thymic progenitors. By one year post-transplant, T-cell counts and diversity largely arose from T cells that were newly produced. Reportedly, only several hundred clones from non-depleted graft cells drove alpha-beta T-cell counts at about two months.

Unique molecular identifiers were built into the TCRbeta library. TCRdb called the PCR reads again in MiXCR, with one record for every CDR3 protein. The profile shows a few hundred thousand distinct CDR3 sequences, around 10% of them singletons. This CDR3 has 17 residues. Trimming stripped 2 bases from V and 4 bases from J, with 17 bases between. Germline V gene data show CDR1 as MNHEY and CDR2 as SVGAGI. The clonotype comes from a male patient aged 2-10 years who had a stem cell transplant for chronic granulomatous disease, so the T cells may come from the graft donor. This chain uses TRBV6-5 with TRBJ2-2; D is possibly TRBD1 or TRBD2 (5 bases each). The material was peripheral blood, obtained 180 days after TCRalphabeta/CD19-depleted stem cell transplant. The CDR3 protein is CASSYNAGTGPTGELFF. The CDR3 coding sequence is TGTGCCAGCAGTTACAACGCCGGGACCGGGCCCACCGGGGAGCTGTTTTTT.